What follows are 32 T cell receptor beta chains derived from one specimen sequenced in a study of T-cell reconstitution after alpha-beta-depleted transplantation in children. Unique molecular identifiers were built into the TCRbeta library. TCRdb passed the PCR reads through MiXCR, listing each CDR3 protein once. The sample carries 450,000 to 600,000 distinct CDR3 sequences, 8% to 11% recorded once. Here the sequenced sample was PBMCs, taken before TCRalphabeta/CD19-depleted stem cell transplant. These receptor sequences come from a child under 10 years old with inherited bone marrow failure, due to receive a stem cell transplant.

This clonotype was found a few times. This rearrangement joins TRBV29-1 to TRBJ2-3, with a possible D match to TRBD2 (5 bases). Looked up from germline, CDR1 is SQVTM and CDR2 is ANQGSEA. The CDR3 contains 13 residues. V was cut by 7 bases and J by 6 bases, with 17 bases left in between. In DNA form, the CDR3 reads TGCAGCGGCGGAGGCGGAGAGAGGGATACGCAGTATTTT. It encodes CSGGGGERDTQYF.

As concerns this clonotype: Possible read error: a much larger clone is one base away. The CDR3 carries no conserved terminal phenylalanine or tryptophan, so it likely arises from a read error. The chain employs TRBV5-1 and TRBJ2-3; TRBD2 matches 10 bases. CDR3 length: 16 amino acids. Trimming removed 2 bases from V and 2 bases from J; junction bases left unmatched: 5. Germline loops: CDR1 SGHRS, CDR2 YFSETQ. The CDR3 bases are TGCGCCAGCAGCTTACTAGCGGGGACTCTCACAGATACGCAGTATTCT. Protein sequence: CASSLLAGTLTDTQYS.

This clonotype occurred many times. The chain joins TRBV20-1 to TRBJ2-1; 9 bases agree with TRBD2. Germline loops: CDR1 DFQATT, CDR2 SNEGSKA (reference sequence). This CDR3 contains 13 residues. The V and J ends lost 3 bases and 7 bases, in that order; junction bases with no gene match: 4. The CDR3, as DNA: TGCAGTGCTAGCGATAGCGGGAGAAATGAGCAGTTCTTC. Its translation is CSASDSGRNEQFF.

There are a few counts of this clonotype. The chain joins TRBV27 to TRBJ2-7, with D possibly matching TRBD1 (5 bases). Germline V gene sequence: CDR1 MNHEY, CDR2 SMNVEV (reference sequence). Deletions cut 5 bases from V and 5 bases from J, with 19 bases between. The CDR3 consists of 15 residues. Here the CDR3 reads CASSPLLGPWDEQYF. The DNA of the CDR3 is TGTGCCAGCAGTCCGCTATTGGGGCCGTGGGACGAGCAGTACTTC.

This clonotype was seen ten or more times. The chain recombines TRBV3-1 with TRBJ2-7, with 7 bases fitting TRBD2. The ends lost 6 bases at V and 2 bases at J; junction bases unmatched: 10. The CDR3 sequence is 15 residues long. The germline gives CDR1 LGHDT, CDR2 YNNKEL (reference sequence). The CDR3 is CASRDYRTRPYEQYF. For the CDR3, the DNA is TGTGCCAGCAGGGATTATCGGACTAGACCCTACGAGCAGTACTTC.

This clonotype was recorded a few times. This chain joins TRBV15 and TRBJ2-7; the D is unclear. V was shortened by 5 bases and J by 5 bases, with 13 bases between the two germline ends. Germline V CDR1 and CDR2: LNHNV, YYDKDF (reference sequence). The CDR3 loop spans 13 amino acids. CDR3 amino acids: CATSAMGWDEQYF. The CDR3 coding sequence is TGTGCCACCAGCGCTATGGGTTGGGACGAGCAGTACTTC.

This clonotype has a count of ten or more. The chain combines TRBV2 with TRBJ2-1; 7 nucleotides line up with TRBD2. The CDR3 totals 14 residues. Germline loops: CDR1 SNHLY, CDR2 FYNNEI. J gave up 3 bases and V 1 base, and 0 bases lay outside the gene matches. CDR3 DNA: TGTGCCAGCAGTGAAGGGGACTACTACAATGAGCAGTTCTTC. It specifies CASSEGDYYNEQFF.

This clonotype was detected ten times or more. This chain connects TRBV3-1 to TRBJ2-7; 7 bases are a match to TRBD1. Germline lookup yields CDR1 LGHDT and CDR2 YNNKEL (reference sequence). The ends lost 4 bases at V and 2 bases at J; junction bases unmatched: 5. This CDR3 has 14 amino acids. In nucleotides, the CDR3 is TGTGCCAGCAGCCTAAGGACAGGAACCTACGAGCAGTACTTC. Translated: CASSLRTGTYEQYF.

This clonotype showed up many times. This chain joins TRBV15 and TRBJ2-3; D could derive from TRBD1 or TRBD2 (7 bases each). Germline loops: CDR1 LNHNV, CDR2 YYDKDF (reference sequence). The CDR3 has 17 amino acids. V was cut by 1 base and J by 2 bases, with 16 bases left in between. The DNA for the CDR3 is TGTGCCACCAGCAGAGCTCCCCAGGGGGGGATCACAGATACGCAGTATTTT. Protein sequence: CATSRAPQGGITDTQYF.

This clonotype came up many times. The chain links TRBV5-5 to TRBJ1-2; D is unresolved. The V end lost 1 base, the J end lost 6 bases, and 25 bases lay between the germline ends. The V gene's germline CDR1 is SGHKS and CDR2 YYEKEE (reference sequence). This CDR3 is built from 18 residues. For the CDR3, the DNA is TGTGCCAGCAGCTTGTGGCTCATAGGATGGAGAGGAATCGATGGCTACACCTTC. Protein: CASSLWLIGWRGIDGYTF.

This clonotype has a count of ten or more. The chain joins TRBV4-2 to TRBJ2-1; D unclear. Germline loops: CDR1 LGHNA, CDR2 YNFKEQ. Trimming removed 1 base at V and 8 bases at J, with 6 bases between. CDR3 size: 12 residues. CDR3 DNA sequence: TGTGCCAGCAGCCAAGTCTCGGATGAGCAGTTCTTC. It codes for CASSQVSDEQFF.

This clonotype was seen ten or more times. The V gene is TRBV15, the J gene TRBJ2-5; D is uncertain. Germline V gene data show CDR1 as LNHNV and CDR2 as YYDKDF (reference sequence). Trimming cost V 2 bases and J 5 bases, with 18 bases left between them. The CDR3 runs to 16 residues. CDR3 nucleotides: TGTGCCACCAGCAGATCCCAGAGGACGATAGTTGAGACCCAGTACTTC. Translating it yields CATSRSQRTIVETQYF.

About this clonotype: A much larger clone lies a single base off, so this may be a read error. The chain links TRBV20-1 to TRBJ2-1; 7 nucleotides align to TRBD2. The trim removed 4 bases at V and 9 bases at J, leaving 15 bases unmatched. Looked up from germline, CDR1 is DFQATT and CDR2 is SNEGSKA (reference sequence). This CDR3 contains 15 residues. In DNA form, the CDR3 reads TGCAGTGCTACCAGAGAGGGGACTATCGGGCGTGAGCAGTTCTTC. As protein: CSATREGTIGREQFF.

Comment on this clonotype: A much larger clone lies one base from this, so it may be a read error. The chain couples TRBV6-4 to TRBJ2-6; 8 bases align to TRBD2. Per the germline V gene, CDR1 is MRHNA and CDR2 is SNTAGT. V was clipped by 8 bases and J by 0 bases; unmatched bases: 12. The CDR3 is 18 amino acids. The CDR3 bases are TGTGCCAGCTGTTCTTTAAGCGGGGGCTCCTCTGGGGCCAACGTCCTGACTTTC. Translation: CASCSLSGGSSGANVLTF.

This clonotype showed up many times. V is TRBV10-3 and J is TRBJ2-3; D not certain. From germline, CDR1 is ENHRY and CDR2 SYGVKD. V lost 4 bases and J lost 0, with 8 bases in between. The CDR3 is 14 amino acids. CDR3 DNA sequence: TGTGCCATCAGTGCACCGGGTAGCACAGATACGCAGTATTTT. Protein product: CAISAPGSTDTQYF.

This clonotype has ten or more counts. The chain links TRBV28 to TRBJ1-5; no definite D call. The V gene lost 6 bases and the J gene lost 7 bases, with 10 bases spanning the gap. Germline values: CDR1 MDHEN, CDR2 SYDVKM. This CDR3 is built from 12 residues. DNA for the CDR3: TGTGCCAGCAGAACACGAGGCCAGCCCCAGCATTTT. Protein product: CASRTRGQPQHF.

The table lists this clonotype with many counts. The chain uses TRBV10-3 and TRBJ2-1; a possible D gene is TRBD2 (6 bases). This CDR3 spans 14 amino acids. Looked up from germline, CDR1 is ENHRY and CDR2 is SYGVKD. V lost 3 bases and J 5 bases, leaving 11 bases between the germline ends. CDR3 in amino acids: CAISDPGAHNEQFF. DNA of the CDR3: TGTGCCATCAGTGACCCGGGAGCCCACAATGAGCAGTTCTTC.

CDR3 DNA: TGTGCCAGCAGTTACCAGGGGATTCCCACAGATACGCAGTATTTT. This sequence encodes CASSYQGIPTDTQYF. The rearrangement uses TRBV12-3 or TRBV12-4 and TRBJ2-3; tentatively, D is TRBD1 (6 bases). V was pared by 4 bases and J by 2 bases, with 13 bases between. This CDR3 comprises 15 residues.

This clonotype was detected ten times or more. This chain joins TRBV28 and TRBJ2-1; 9 positions match TRBD2. CDR3 size: 17 residues. CDR1 and CDR2 from the germline V gene are MDHEN and SYDVKM. V lost 2 bases and J lost 8; bases outside the gene matches: 13. CDR3 residues: CASSLPIWREGRHEQFF. The CDR3, as DNA: TGTGCCAGCAGTTTACCGATTTGGCGGGAGGGCCGCCATGAGCAGTTCTTC.

This clonotype has a count of ten or more. This rearrangement joins TRBV7-9 to TRBJ2-3; TRBD2 matches at 7 bases. This CDR3 contains 15 residues. J gave up 0 bases and V 10 bases, and 10 bases lay outside the gene matches. Germline V gives CDR1 SEHNR, CDR2 FQNEAQ (reference sequence). The CDR3 loop is CATKPSGTSTDTQYF. The CDR3 DNA reads as TGTGCCACTAAACCGAGCGGGACCAGCACAGATACGCAGTATTTT.

The sample holds many counts of this clonotype. The chain combines TRBV10-3 with TRBJ2-5, with D possibly being TRBD1 (6 bases). Germline V gene sequence: CDR1 ENHRY, CDR2 SYGVKD. The CDR3 length is 15 residues. V gave up 6 bases and J gave up 1 base, with 15 bases separating them. CDR3 amino acids: CAIRETTGRQETQYF. CDR3 DNA sequence: TGTGCCATCAGGGAAACGACAGGCCGCCAAGAGACCCAGTACTTC.

J is TRBJ2-1 and V is TRBV27; 7 bases match TRBD2. Germline assignment: CDR1 MNHEY and CDR2 SMNVEV (reference sequence). J lost 6 bases, V lost 5 bases, and 19 bases had no gene match. This CDR3 is 18 amino acids long. The CDR3 DNA sequence: TGTGCCAGCAGTGGGTGGGGGTGGTCTAGCGGCCCGTGCAATGAGCAGTTCTTC. The encoded protein is CASSGWGWSSGPCNEQFF.

This clonotype was seen ten or more times. This chain joins TRBV29-1 and TRBJ1-5; maybe TRBD1 (6 bases). V lost 4 bases and J 5 bases, leaving 15 bases between the germline ends. CDR1 is SQVTM, CDR2 ANQGSEA, per germline. This CDR3 has 14 residues. CDR3 protein: CSVVPGEGDQPQHF. CDR3 DNA: TGCAGCGTTGTTCCAGGGGAGGGGGATCAGCCCCAGCATTTT.

This clonotype has at least ten counts. The V call is TRBV20-1, the J call TRBJ1-1; D unclear. The CDR3 runs 11 residues. Deletions cut 0 bases from V and 7 bases from J, with 6 bases between. Per germline, CDR1 DFQATT and CDR2 SNEGSKA (reference sequence). For the CDR3, the DNA is TGCAGTGCTAGAGAATACAGTGAAGCTTTCTTT. The encoded protein is CSAREYSEAFF.

Concerning this clonotype: A clone one base away is much larger, so this may be a read error. The chain carries TRBV4-1 and TRBJ2-2; D is perhaps TRBD2 (7 bases). This CDR3 has 18 residues. V shed 4 bases and J shed 4 bases, with 22 bases lying between them. Germline CDR1 reads MGHRA; CDR2 reads YSYEKL. The CDR3 sequence: CASSPSVLGGGVTGELFF. CDR3 coding DNA: TGCGCCAGCAGCCCAAGTGTCCTAGGGGGAGGGGTCACCGGGGAGCTGTTTTTT.

This clonotype was recorded many times. This chain connects TRBV12-3 or TRBV12-4 to TRBJ2-5; a weak D match, TRBD1 (6 bases). With 6 bases removed from V and 1 base from J, the gap between germline ends came to 12 bases. The CDR3 totals 14 residues. As DNA, the CDR3 is TGTGCCAGCAGACGAGGACAGACCCAAGAGACCCAGTACTTC. Amino acids: CASRRGQTQETQYF.

This clonotype showed up many times. This chain connects TRBV24-1 to TRBJ2-7; no clear D gene. This CDR3 is 15 amino acids long. V lost 6 bases, J lost 1 base, and 15 bases lay in between. Germline assignment: CDR1 KGHDR and CDR2 SFDVKD. The CDR3 sequence: CATSQSGGSSYEQYF. The CDR3 DNA sequence: TGTGCCACCAGTCAGTCCGGTGGCTCTTCCTACGAGCAGTACTTC.

This clonotype was detected a few times. This chain connects TRBV7-6 to TRBJ2-5; 9 nucleotides match TRBD2. The V and J ends lost 5 bases and 4 bases, in that order; junction bases with no gene match: 5. The germline V gene encodes CDR1 SGHVS and CDR2 FNYEAQ. The CDR3 spans 14 residues. The CDR3 bases are TGTGCCAGCAGCGCCAATAGCGGGAGAGAGACCCAGTACTTC. It translates to CASSANSGRETQYF.

This clonotype was seen repeatedly, ten times or more. J is TRBJ2-3 and V is TRBV29-1; TRBD2 matches at 13 bases. J lost 0 bases, V lost 6 bases, and 0 bases had no gene match. CDR3 length equals 14 residues. In germline, CDR1 is SQVTM, CDR2 ANQGSEA. The CDR3 is CSVGLAGSTDTQYF. CDR3 nucleotide sequence: TGCAGCGTGGGACTAGCGGGAAGCACAGATACGCAGTATTTT.

This clonotype has at least ten counts. The chain recombines TRBV29-1 with TRBJ1-1, with 7 bases aligning to TRBD1. The germline CDR1 and CDR2 sequences are SQVTM and ANQGSEA. This CDR3 is 12 amino acids long. The junction had 3 bases not matched to a gene; V was cut back by 1 base and J by 7 bases. The CDR3 DNA reads as TGCAGCGTTGAAGGGCAGGGGGTTGAAGCTTTCTTT. It translates to CSVEGQGVEAFF.

This clonotype has a count of ten or more. The chain recombines TRBV7-8 with TRBJ2-2, with TRBD1 as a possible D gene (6 bases). Trimming removed 4 bases at V and 5 bases at J, with 11 bases between. The CDR3 contains 14 residues. CDR1 and CDR2 from the germline V gene are SGHVS and FQNEAQ. The CDR3 sequence: CASSSDRFTGELFF. The CDR3 DNA sequence: TGTGCCAGCAGCTCCGACAGGTTTACCGGGGAGCTGTTTTTT.

The table lists this clonotype with many counts. The V gene is TRBV20-1, the J gene TRBJ2-3; D assignment may be TRBD1 or TRBD2 (6 bases each). Germline V gene lookup returns CDR1 DFQATT and CDR2 SNEGSKA (reference sequence). The CDR3 has 14 amino acids. Trimming stripped 1 base from V and 5 bases from J, with 13 bases between. CDR3 sequence: CSARVSRGGDTQYF. The CDR3 nucleotides are TGCAGTGCTAGAGTGTCCAGGGGAGGAGATACGCAGTATTTT.